This T cell receptor (beta chain) was recorded in a study of CD8 T cells in ankylosing spondylitis. Remarks on this clonotype: What it binds is unknown.

Notes on the study in general: A TCR beta motif of several highly homologous variants seemed to mark ankylosing spondylitis blood.

TCRdb ran MiXCR on the 5' RACE reads and lists one entry per CDR3 protein. Of about 210,000 distinct CDR3 sequences listed, just under 7.5% are singletons. This CDR3 region has 15 residues. V gave up 3 bases and J gave up 4 bases; unmatched junction bases: 8. J is TRBJ2-7 and V is TRBV12-3 or TRBV12-4; 8 nucleotides line up with TRBD1. The origin of this receptor is a male donor with ankylosing spondylitis. Sequenced input: blood, either unsorted or a sorted T cell fraction (not recorded which). The chain's CDR3 is CASSLGRGRAYEQYF. In DNA, the CDR3 is TGTGCCAGCAGTTTGGGCAGGGGGCGCGCGTACGAGCAGTACTTC.